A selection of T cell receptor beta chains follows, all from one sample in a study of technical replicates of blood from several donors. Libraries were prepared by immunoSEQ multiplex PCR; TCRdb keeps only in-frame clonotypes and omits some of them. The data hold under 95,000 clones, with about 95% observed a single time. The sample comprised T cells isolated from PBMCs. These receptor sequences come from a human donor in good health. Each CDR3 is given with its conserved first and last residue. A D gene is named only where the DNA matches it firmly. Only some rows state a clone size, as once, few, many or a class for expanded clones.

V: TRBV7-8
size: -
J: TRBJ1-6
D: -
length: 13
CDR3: CASSLGPTSPLHF
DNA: TGTGCCAGCAGCTTAGGCCCTACTTCACCCCTCCACTTT

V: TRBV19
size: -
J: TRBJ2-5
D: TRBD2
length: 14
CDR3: CAAGVGGARETQYF
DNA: TGTGCCGCTGGTGTCGGGGGGGCTCGGGAGACCCAGTACTTC

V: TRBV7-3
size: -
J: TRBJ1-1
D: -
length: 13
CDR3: CASSRVMNTEAFF
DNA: TGTGCCAGCAGCCGCGTCATGAACACTGAAGCTTTCTTT

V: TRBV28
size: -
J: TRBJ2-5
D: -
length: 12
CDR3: CASRQGRETQYF
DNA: TGTGCCAGCAGACAGGGAAGGGAGACCCAGTACTTC

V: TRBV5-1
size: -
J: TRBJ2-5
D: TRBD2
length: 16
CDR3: CASSLGDSGSGETQYF
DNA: TGCGCCAGCAGCTTAGGTGATAGCGGGAGCGGGGAGACCCAGTACTTC

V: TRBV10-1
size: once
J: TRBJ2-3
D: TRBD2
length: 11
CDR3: CASSGGGPQYF
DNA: TGCGCCAGCAGTGGCGGGGGTCCGCAGTATTTT

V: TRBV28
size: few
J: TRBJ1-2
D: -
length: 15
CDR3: CASSLAQEANYGYTF
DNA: TGTGCCAGCAGCCTGGCGCAGGAAGCTAACTATGGCTACACCTTC

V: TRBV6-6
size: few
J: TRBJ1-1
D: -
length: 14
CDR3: CASSYSPGATEAFF
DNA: TGTGCCAGCAGTTACAGTCCGGGTGCCACTGAAGCTTTCTTT

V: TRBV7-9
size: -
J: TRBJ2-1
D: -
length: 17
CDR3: CASSLLTAGALGNEQFF
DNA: TGTGCCAGCAGCTTATTAACGGCGGGGGCCCTCGGCAATGAGCAGTTCTTC

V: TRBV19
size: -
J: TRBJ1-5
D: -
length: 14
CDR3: CASSTRAEAGPQHF
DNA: TGTGCCAGTAGTACCCGTGCGGAGGCTGGGCCCCAGCATTTT

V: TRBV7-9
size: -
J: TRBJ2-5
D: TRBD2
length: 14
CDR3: CASTLGGREETQYF
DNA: TGTGCCAGCACCCTTGGAGGGAGGGAAGAGACCCAGTACTTC

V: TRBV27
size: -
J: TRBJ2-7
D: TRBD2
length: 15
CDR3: CASSVSGGGSYEQYF
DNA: TGTGCCAGCAGTGTAAGCGGGGGGGGTTCCTACGAGCAGTACTTC

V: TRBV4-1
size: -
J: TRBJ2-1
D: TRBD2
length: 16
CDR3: CASSHLGTSGRSEQFF
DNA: TGCGCCAGCAGCCACCTCGGGACTAGCGGGAGAAGTGAGCAGTTCTTC

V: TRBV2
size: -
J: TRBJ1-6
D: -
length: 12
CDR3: CASSRDNSPLHF
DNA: TGTGCCAGCAGCCGGGATAATTCACCCCTCCACTTT

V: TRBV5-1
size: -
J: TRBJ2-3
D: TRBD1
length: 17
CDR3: CASSLALRAGGTDTQYF
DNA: TGCGCCAGCAGCTTGGCCTTGCGCGCAGGGGGTACAGATACGCAGTATTTT

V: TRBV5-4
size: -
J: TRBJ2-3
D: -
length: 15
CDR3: CASSQGTASTDTQYF
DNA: TGTGCCAGCAGCCAGGGGACGGCTAGCACAGATACGCAGTATTTT

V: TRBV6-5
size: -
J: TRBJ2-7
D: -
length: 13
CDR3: CASSSPDTHEQYF
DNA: TGTGCCAGCAGTTCGCCCGATACACACGAGCAGTACTTC

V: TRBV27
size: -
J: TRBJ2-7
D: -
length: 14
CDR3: CASSPIDRPYEQYF
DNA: TGTGCCAGCAGTCCCATCGACAGGCCCTACGAGCAGTACTTC

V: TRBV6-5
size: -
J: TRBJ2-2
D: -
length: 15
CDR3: CASSPGHANTGELFF
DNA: TGTGCCAGCAGTCCGGGACACGCGAACACCGGGGAGCTGTTTTTT

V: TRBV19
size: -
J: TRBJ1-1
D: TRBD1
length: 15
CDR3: CASSIRQGASAEAFF
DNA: TGTGCCAGTAGTATAAGACAGGGGGCGTCCGCTGAAGCTTTCTTT

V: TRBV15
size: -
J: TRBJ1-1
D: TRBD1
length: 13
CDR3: CATSIGGYTEAFF
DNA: TGTGCCACCAGCATAGGGGGCTACACTGAAGCTTTCTTT

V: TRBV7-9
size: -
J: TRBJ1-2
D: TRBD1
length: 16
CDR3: CASSFGPGQGRRGYTF
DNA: TGTGCCAGCAGCTTCGGTCCGGGACAGGGAAGGCGTGGCTACACCTTC

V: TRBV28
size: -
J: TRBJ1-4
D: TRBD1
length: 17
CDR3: CASRTGTGGGGFEKLFF
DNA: TGTGCCAGCAGGACCGGGACAGGGGGCGGGGGTTTTGAAAAACTGTTTTTT

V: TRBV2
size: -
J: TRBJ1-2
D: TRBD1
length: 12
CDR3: CASTGTGFGYTF
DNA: TGTGCCAGCACTGGGACAGGGTTCGGCTACACCTTC

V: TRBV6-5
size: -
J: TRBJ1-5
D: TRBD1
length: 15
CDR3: CASGKTGTSNQPQHF
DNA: TGTGCCAGCGGCAAGACAGGGACCTCCAATCAGCCCCAGCATTTT

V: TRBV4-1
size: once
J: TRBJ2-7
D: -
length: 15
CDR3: CASSQKSSGSYEQYF
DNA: TGCGCCAGCAGCCAAAAATCAAGCGGATCCTACGAGCAGTACTTC

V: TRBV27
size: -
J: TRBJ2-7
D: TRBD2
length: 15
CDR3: CASSLLAGVRYEQYF
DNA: TGTGCCAGCAGTTTACTAGCGGGAGTGCGATACGAGCAGTACTTC

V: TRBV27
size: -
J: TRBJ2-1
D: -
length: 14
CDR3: CASSFRVSYNEQFF
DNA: TGTGCCAGCAGTTTCAGGGTTTCCTACAATGAGCAGTTCTTC

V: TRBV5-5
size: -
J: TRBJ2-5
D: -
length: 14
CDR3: CASSPWTVQETQYF
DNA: TGTGCCAGCAGCCCCTGGACAGTCCAAGAGACCCAGTACTTC

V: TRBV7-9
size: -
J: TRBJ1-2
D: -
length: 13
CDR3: CASSLGVGYGYTF
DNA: TGTGCCAGCAGCTTAGGAGTCGGCTATGGCTACACCTTC

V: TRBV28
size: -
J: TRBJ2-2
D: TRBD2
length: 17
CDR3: CASSSPSGRSFGGELFF
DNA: TGTGCCAGCAGTTCGCCTAGCGGGAGGTCTTTTGGCGGGGAGCTGTTTTTT

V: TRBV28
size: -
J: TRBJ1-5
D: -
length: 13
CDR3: CASRLQGNQPQHF
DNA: TGTGCCAGCAGGCTACAGGGAAATCAGCCCCAGCATTTT

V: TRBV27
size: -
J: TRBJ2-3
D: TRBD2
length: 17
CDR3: CASSSLTGLARGDTQYF
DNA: TGTGCCAGCAGTTCGTTAACGGGACTAGCGCGGGGAGATACGCAGTATTTT

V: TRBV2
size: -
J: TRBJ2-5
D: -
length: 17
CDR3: CASSEAVQNPRGAKQYF
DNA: TGTGCCAGCAGTGAAGCAGTTCAGAACCCGCGTGGAGCAAAGCAGTACTTC

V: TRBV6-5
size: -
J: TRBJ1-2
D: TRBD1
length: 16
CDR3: CASSYSAGQGLTGYTF
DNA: TGTGCCAGCAGTTACTCGGCGGGACAGGGTCTAACTGGCTACACCTTC

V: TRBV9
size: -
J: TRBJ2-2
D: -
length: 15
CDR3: CASSPVAGNTGELFF
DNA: TGTGCCAGCAGCCCGGTGGCAGGGAACACCGGGGAGCTGTTTTTT

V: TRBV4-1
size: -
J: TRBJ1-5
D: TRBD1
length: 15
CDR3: CASSHEGGQIKPQHF
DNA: TGCGCCAGCAGCCATGAAGGGGGCCAAATTAAGCCCCAGCATTTT